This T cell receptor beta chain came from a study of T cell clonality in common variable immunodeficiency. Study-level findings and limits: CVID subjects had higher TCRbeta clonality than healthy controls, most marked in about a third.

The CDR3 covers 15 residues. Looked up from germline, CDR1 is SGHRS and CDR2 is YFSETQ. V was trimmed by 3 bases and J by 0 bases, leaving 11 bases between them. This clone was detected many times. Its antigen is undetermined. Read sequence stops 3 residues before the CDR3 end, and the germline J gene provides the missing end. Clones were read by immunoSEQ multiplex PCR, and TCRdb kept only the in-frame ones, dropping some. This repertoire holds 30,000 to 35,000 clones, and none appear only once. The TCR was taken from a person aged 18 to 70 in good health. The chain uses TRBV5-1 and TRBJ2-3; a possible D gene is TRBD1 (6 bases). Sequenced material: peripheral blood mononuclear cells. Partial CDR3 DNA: TGCGCCAGCAGCTGGCAGGGGATAAGCACAGATACG. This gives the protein CASSWQGISTDT. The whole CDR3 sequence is CASSWQGISTDTQYF.